A selection of T cell receptor beta chains follows, all from one sample in a study of OX40 agonist ivuxolimab in advanced cancers. TCRdb keeps only in-frame clones here, not all; method: immunoSEQ multiplex PCR. The sample carries 25,000 or so clones, over 70% recorded once. Sequencing used CD4+ or CD8+ T cells sorted from blood, obtained in a trial of the OX40 agonist ivuxolimab. These receptors all stem from an adult with an advanced solid tumor such as melanoma, head and neck, liver or kidney cancer. CDR3s include the opening cysteine and the closing phenylalanine or tryptophan. The order of the fields is clone size, V gene, D gene, CDR3 protein. D genes are given only for firm matches. The size field is filled for only some rows; it gives once, few, many or a size class.

abundance: NA; v_gene: TRBV10-2; d_gene: NA; CDR3aa: CASSVLGAVEQYF
abundance: NA; v_gene: TRBV29-1; d_gene: TRBD2; CDR3aa: CSVEGTSGMYEQYF
abundance: NA; v_gene: TRBV18; d_gene: NA; CDR3aa: CASSLQQGSTGELFF
abundance: NA; v_gene: TRBV11-1; d_gene: NA; CDR3aa: CASSPGQGPTDTQYF
abundance: NA; v_gene: TRBV6-1; d_gene: TRBD1; CDR3aa: CASSEGQGASNGYTF
abundance: NA; v_gene: TRBV7-2; d_gene: TRBD2; CDR3aa: CASSAQTGGITDTQYF
abundance: NA; v_gene: TRBV7-9; d_gene: NA; CDR3aa: CASSLLGEQFF
abundance: few; v_gene: TRBV5-4; d_gene: NA; CDR3aa: CASSLNGGDEKLFF
abundance: NA; v_gene: TRBV28; d_gene: NA; CDR3aa: CASSPLAGSGEQFF
abundance: NA; v_gene: TRBV7-3; d_gene: NA; CDR3aa: CASSPKSTDTQYF
abundance: NA; v_gene: TRBV19; d_gene: TRBD2; CDR3aa: CASSRGAGEWTGELFF
abundance: NA; v_gene: TRBV6-6; d_gene: TRBD1; CDR3aa: CASSLGQFMNTEAFF
abundance: NA; v_gene: TRBV4-3; d_gene: NA; CDR3aa: CASSQDGNVRAGTEAFF
abundance: NA; v_gene: TRBV27; d_gene: TRBD1; CDR3aa: CASSLHTDRGPGELFF
abundance: NA; v_gene: TRBV5-5; d_gene: NA; CDR3aa: CASSSSAGFGNQPQHF
abundance: once; v_gene: TRBV7-2; d_gene: NA; CDR3aa: CASSLNDRHTEAFF
abundance: NA; v_gene: TRBV7-3; d_gene: NA; CDR3aa: CASSFGQKETQYF
abundance: NA; v_gene: TRBV18; d_gene: TRBD1; CDR3aa: CASSPGTGVADTQYF
abundance: NA; v_gene: TRBV18; d_gene: NA; CDR3aa: CASSPRGLGEQYF
abundance: NA; v_gene: TRBV11-3; d_gene: TRBD2; CDR3aa: CASSPGGRAGETQYF
abundance: NA; v_gene: TRBV11-2; d_gene: NA; CDR3aa: CASSLGVSGELFF